This T cell receptor beta chain emerged from a study of T cell repertoires in cytomegalovirus infection. On the study more broadly: The study used recently identified HLA-C-restricted and well-studied HLA-B-restricted CMV epitopes. It was the public TCR beta signatures that indicated both CMV infection and matching HLA type.

The CDR3 sequence is 15 residues long. V lost 4 bases to trimming and J lost 8 bases, with 18 bases between them. The germline gives CDR1 SGHDN, CDR2 FVKESK. Broader study findings: CMV carriers having the relevant HLA were flagged by cumulative public TCR beta family frequency. Dominant in the ex vivo response were TCR beta clonotypes restricted by HLA-C and specific for CMV.

Points on this clonotype: No antigen is known for it.

TCRdb re-analysed the reads in MiXCR, keeping a single row per CDR3 protein. The table records around 200,000 distinct CDR3 sequences, about 39% of them present only once. The V call is TRBV14, the J call TRBJ2-1, with no clear D. This specimen was CD8+ T cells from cultured PBMCs, taken from culture after CMV antigen stimulation. This receptor was obtained from a human donor in good health (CMV status not recorded). Some clones in this sample may be carry-over from other donors' samples. This chain's CDR3 is CASSRREGRQYEQFF. The CDR3 bases are TGTGCCAGCAGCCGCCGAGAAGGGCGACAATATGAGCAGTTCTTC.